This TCR beta chain was profiled in a study of breast tumors, draining lymph nodes, adjacent tissues. Study-wide points: Tumors had less TCR diversity than lymph nodes, more than nontumor tissue. Most tumor T cells seemingly derive from lymph node, then expand in tumor.

The lymph nodes were axillary draining lymph nodes from breast cancer patients. Regarding this clonotype: Its antigen is not identified.

The germline V gene has CDR1 LGHNA and CDR2 YNFKEQ. Trimming stripped 1 base from V and 0 bases from J, with 13 bases between. This CDR3 is built from 18 residues. Each CDR3 protein gets one entry after TCRdb re-called the multiplex PCR reads with MiXCR. The data contain some 170,000 distinct CDR3 sequences, about 30% of them singletons. The clonotype comes from a female donor with breast cancer. Some clones in this sample may be carry-over from other donors' samples. The rearrangement links TRBV4-2 to TRBJ1-6; D may be TRBD1 (6 bases). Sequenced material: axillary lymph node tissue. CDR3 bases: TGTGCCAGCAGCCAAGGGGGGCGGAAGAGCTCCTATAATTCACCCCTCCACTTT. This codes for CASSQGGRKSSYNSPLHF.